This T cell receptor beta chain was retrieved from a study of CD8 T cells in Susac syndrome. Study-level background: Treatment status at blood draw for the Susac syndrome patients was therapy-naive, corticosteroids, or intravenous immunoglobulin alone.

Reverse transcription of roughly 0.5 to 1 ug RNA was performed with random hexamers. It was immunoSEQ multiplex PCR that amplified TCR beta CDR3 across 54 Vbeta and 13 Jbeta. TCRdb re-derived calls from the immunoSEQ multiplex PCR reads in MiXCR, one entry per CDR3 protein. Of over 150,000 distinct CDR3 sequences in the sample, approximately 95% were seen once. In Susac syndrome patients, recently defined diagnostic criteria for definite or probable disease were met. TEMRA cells underwent FACS enrichment and CD8+ and CD4+ T cells underwent negative isolation. V trimming: 0 bases; J trimming: 4 bases; junction bases outside the gene matches: 3. The CDR3 consists of 15 residues. Germline V lookup: CDR1 DFQATT, CDR2 SNEGSKA (reference sequence).

This receptor was obtained from a human donor with Susac syndrome. The sequenced sample consisted of CD4+ T cells from PBMCs. The chain combines TRBV20-1 with TRBJ2-1; TRBD2 aligns across 10 bases. In DNA, the CDR3 is TGCAGTGCTAGAGAAGTAGCGGGGGGTTACAATGAGCAGTTCTTC. Its protein product is CSAREVAGGYNEQFF.